This entry lists 28 T cell receptor beta chains sequenced from one sample in a study of cytomegalovirus exposure and HLA in healthy donors. PCR involved 60 Vbeta and 13 Jbeta primers. The assay was immunoSEQ multiplex PCR, and TCRdb's table has in-frame clones only and misses some. The sample shows some 77,000 clones, about 80% of them seen only once. Sequencing used PBMCs. All receptors come from a man in his thirties or forties in good health and CMV-seronegative.

The chain has TRBV7-9 and TRBJ1-5; D is ambiguous. Germline lookup yields CDR1 SEHNR and CDR2 FQNEAQ (reference sequence). Deletions cut 5 bases from V and 7 bases from J, with 9 bases between. The CDR3 covers 12 residues. CDR3 protein: CASSTGEQPQHF. Written as DNA, the CDR3 is TGTGCCAGCAGCACCGGGGAGCAGCCCCAGCATTTT.

The J gene is TRBJ2-1, the V gene TRBV14; 12 bases are a match to TRBD1. The CDR3 runs to 15 residues. The junction had 0 bases not matched to a gene; V was cut back by 4 bases and J by 2 bases. Germline values: CDR1 SGHDN, CDR2 FVKESK. This CDR3 reads CASSRDRGPYNEQFF. The CDR3 DNA reads TGTGCCAGCAGCCGGGACAGGGGGCCCTACAATGAGCAGTTCTTC. Complete variable domain (other parts from reference TRBV14 and TRBJ2-1): EAGVTQFPSHSVIEKGQTVTLRCDPISGHDNLYWYRRVMGKEIKFLLHFVKESKQDESGMPNNRFLAERTGGTYSTLKVQPAELEDSGVYFCASSRDRGPYNEQFFGPGTRLTVL.

The chain is built from TRBV20-1 and TRBJ1-1, with 7 bases lining up with TRBD1. CDR3 length: 11 residues. The ends lost 6 bases at V and 11 bases at J; junction bases unmatched: 9. In germline, CDR1 is DFQATT, CDR2 SNEGSKA (reference sequence). As DNA, the CDR3 is TGCAGTGCGCCCAGAGGGGGCGTCGCTTTCTTT. It codes for CSAPRGGVAFF.

The J gene is TRBJ2-6, the V gene TRBV19; D is undetermined. Per the germline V gene, CDR1 is LNHDA and CDR2 is SQIVND (reference sequence). V was trimmed by 4 bases and J by 1 base, leaving 17 bases between them. This CDR3 has 18 residues. The CDR3 DNA sequence: TGTGCCAGTAGTAGCCCCGTGGGCGCTGATTCTGGGGCCAACGTCCTGACTTTC. Amino acid sequence: CASSSPVGADSGANVLTF.

The rearrangement joins TRBV29-1 to TRBJ1-1; the D gene is possibly TRBD1 (6 bases). Trimming cost V 7 bases and J 1 base, with 16 bases left between them. The CDR3 length is 14 residues. Germline values: CDR1 SQVTM, CDR2 ANQGSEA. The DNA of the CDR3 is TGCAGCGCGTGGGGGGGGGCGGGGAACACTGAAGCTTTCTTT. Residues: CSAWGGAGNTEAFF.

The gene calls are TRBV5-7 and TRBJ1-5, with 10 bases aligning to TRBD1. TRBV5-7 is an open reading frame, and its role is uncertain. The CDR3 extends over 15 amino acids. Trimming at V came to 0 bases and at J to 5 bases, leaving 2 bases not matched to a gene. The CDR3 DNA is TGTGCCAGCAGCTTGGCCGGGACAGGGGATCAGCCCCAGCATTTT. It encodes CASSLAGTGDQPQHF.

The chain combines TRBV7-3 with TRBJ2-7; D remains unclear. Germline CDR1 and CDR2: SGHTA and FQGTGA. The CDR3 totals 14 residues. Trimming removed 3 bases from V and 2 bases from J, with 11 bases in between. CDR3 amino acids: CASSFIPGPYEQYF. The CDR3 nucleotides read TGTGCCAGCAGCTTCATACCGGGTCCCTACGAGCAGTACTTC.

The rearrangement uses TRBV5-1 and TRBJ2-3; 12 positions agree with TRBD2. Germline CDR1 is SGHRS and CDR2 is YFSETQ. The V segment lost 4 bases and the J segment 2 bases; nucleotides outside the gene matches: 5. The CDR3 is 16 residues long. The CDR3 bases are TGCGCCAGCAGCAAGACTAGCGGGAGTAACACAGATACGCAGTATTTT. Translating it yields CASSKTSGSNTDTQYF. The full variable domain, in which reference TRBV5-1 and TRBJ2-3 provide the parts outside the CDR3, is KAGVTQTPRYLIKTRGQQVTLSCSPISGHRSVSWYQQTPGQGLQFLFEYFSETQRNKGNFPGRFSGRQFSNSRSEMNVSTLELGDSALYLCASSKTSGSNTDTQYFGPGTRLTVL.

The CDR3 DNA reads as TGTGCCACCAGCAGAGATCCAGGGTACCAAGAGACCCAGTACTTC. It specifies CATSRDPGYQETQYF. This chain uses TRBV15 with TRBJ2-5, with a weak D call TRBD1 (5 bases). Between the trimmed V and J ends, which lost 0 bases and 0 bases, there was a span of 8 bases. Looked up from germline, CDR1 is LNHNV and CDR2 is YYDKDF (reference sequence). The length of the CDR3 is 15 residues.

In its sample, this clone was seen a few times. The genes are TRBV7-9 and TRBJ1-4; 8 nucleotides line up with TRBD1. CDR3 length: 14 amino acids. The germline V gene has CDR1 SEHNR and CDR2 FQNEAQ (reference sequence). J gave up 8 bases and V 5 bases, and 7 bases lay outside the gene matches. CDR3 sequence reads: CASSPWTGKEKLFF. DNA of the CDR3: TGTGCCAGCAGCCCATGGACAGGGAAGGAAAAACTGTTTTTT.

This rearrangement joins TRBV9 to TRBJ2-7; weak D call: TRBD1 (6 bases). The CDR3 covers 17 residues. Trimming shortened V by 0 bases and J by 2 bases, and 18 bases separated the two germline ends. In germline, CDR1 is SGDLS, CDR2 YYNGEE. CDR3 region: CASSVEADRSETYEQYF. CDR3 nucleotides: TGTGCCAGCAGCGTAGAGGCCGACAGGTCAGAAACCTACGAGCAGTACTTC.

This chain connects TRBV5-1 to TRBJ1-2, with TRBD1 matching 8 bases. The germline gives CDR1 SGHRS, CDR2 YFSETQ. V was pared by 6 bases and J by 5 bases, with 3 bases of the junction left unmatched. This CDR3 comprises 12 residues. The CDR3 loop is CASTGQGYGYTF. The CDR3 coding sequence is TGCGCCAGCACTGGACAGGGTTATGGCTACACCTTC.

CDR3 coding DNA: TGCAGTGCTCGGGGGTTGGGTGAGCAGTTCTTC. Translating it yields CSARGLGEQFF. This chain links TRBV20-1 with TRBJ2-1; D perhaps matches TRBD2 (6 bases). This CDR3 contains 11 residues. V was clipped by 5 bases and J by 9 bases, with 11 bases between them. In germline, CDR1 is DFQATT, CDR2 SNEGSKA (reference sequence).

The J gene is TRBJ2-1, the V gene TRBV12-5; TRBD1 aligns across 8 bases. CDR3 length equals 20 residues. CDR1 and CDR2 from the germline V gene are LGHNT and FRNRAP. V was clipped by 3 bases and J by 9 bases; unmatched bases: 25. The CDR3 DNA reads TGTGCTAGTGGTTTTTCCTTGGCTGCCCGATCAGGGGGCGCGGTACGTGAGCAGTTCTTC. Protein product: CASGFSLAARSGGAVREQFF.

This clone appeared a few times. The chain joins TRBV7-2 to TRBJ2-2; 13 bases agree with TRBD2. V trimming: 8 bases; J trimming: 5 bases; junction bases outside the gene matches: 5. The CDR3 loop spans 15 amino acids. Germline assignment: CDR1 SGHTA and CDR2 FQGNSA. This CDR3 reads CASGRTSGRTGELFF. The CDR3 DNA reads TGTGCCAGCGGACGGACTAGCGGGAGAACCGGGGAGCTGTTTTTT. The full variable domain, completed using reference TRBV7-2 and TRBJ2-2, is GAGVSQSPSNKVTEKGKDVELRCDPISGHTALYWYRQSLGQGLEFLIYFQGNSAPDKSGLPSDRFSAERTGGSVSTLTIQRTQQEDSAVYLCASGRTSGRTGELFFGEGSRLTVL.

The V gene is TRBV5-4, the J gene TRBJ2-2; TRBD2 aligns across 8 bases. The ends lost 6 bases at V and 5 bases at J; junction bases unmatched: 6. The CDR3 runs to 14 residues. Germline V lookup: CDR1 SGHNT, CDR2 YYREEE (reference sequence). CDR3 amino acids: CASTPQRETGELFF. The CDR3 region has the DNA TGTGCCAGCACCCCCCAGCGGGAGACCGGGGAGCTGTTTTTT.

J is TRBJ1-1 and V is TRBV6-6, with TRBD1 identical over 8 bases. Germline trimming cut 10 bases from V and 1 base from J; bases unmatched to any gene: 11. The CDR3 is made up of 15 amino acids. Germline V gene data show CDR1 as MNHNY and CDR2 as SVGAGI (reference sequence). The CDR3 reads CAIYTPGQGNTEAFF. DNA for the CDR3: TGTGCCATCTACACACCAGGACAGGGGAACACTGAAGCTTTCTTT.

This rearrangement joins TRBV5-1 to TRBJ2-5, with 7 nucleotides matching TRBD1. V was clipped by 0 bases and J by 0 bases; unmatched bases: 11. The CDR3 length is 18 residues. CDR1 is SGHRS and CDR2 is YFSETQ in the germline V gene. The chain's CDR3 is CASSLALSGTAYQETQYF. The DNA for the CDR3 is TGCGCCAGCAGCTTGGCCCTCTCTGGGACAGCGTACCAAGAGACCCAGTACTTC.

The gene calls are TRBV7-9 and TRBJ2-2; tentative D call: TRBD1 (6 bases). The CDR3 length is 15 residues. Germline V gene data show CDR1 as SEHNR and CDR2 as FQNEAQ (reference sequence). V was clipped by 4 bases and J by 3 bases, with 12 bases between them. The CDR3 DNA is TGTGCCAGCAGCTCTACAGGGAAGGACACCGGGGAGCTGTTTTTT. It codes for CASSSTGKDTGELFF.

V usage is TRBV4-2 and J usage is TRBJ2-1; 12 bases line up with TRBD2. The trim removed 4 bases at V and 9 bases at J, leaving 7 bases unmatched. From germline, CDR1 is LGHNA and CDR2 YNFKEQ. The CDR3 extends over 15 amino acids. The CDR3 reads CASSPGLAGGGEQFF. CDR3 bases: TGTGCCAGCAGCCCGGGGCTAGCGGGAGGGGGTGAGCAGTTCTTC.

This clone was found a few times. The chain links TRBV5-4 to TRBJ2-1; 10 bases are a match to TRBD2. The germline V gene encodes CDR1 SGHNT and CDR2 YYREEE (reference sequence). The junction had 5 bases not matched to a gene; V was cut back by 4 bases and J by 7 bases. The CDR3 spans 14 residues. This CDR3 is CASSNRTSGNEQFF. For the CDR3, the DNA is TGTGCCAGCAGCAATCGGACTAGCGGTAATGAGCAGTTCTTC.

This clone turned up a few times. The chain recombines TRBV19 with TRBJ1-1, with a possible D match to TRBD1 (6 bases). In germline, CDR1 is LNHDA, CDR2 SQIVND (reference sequence). The CDR3 has 12 amino acids. V was shortened by 9 bases and J by 5 bases, with 13 bases between the two germline ends. The CDR3 loop is CASRGMRTEAFF. The CDR3 region has the DNA TGTGCCAGCAGGGGAATGCGGACTGAAGCTTTCTTT. The full variable domain, rest sourced from reference TRBV19 and TRBJ1-1, is DGGITQSPKYLFRKEGQNVTLSCEQNLNHDAMYWYRQDPGQGLRLIYYSQIVNDFQKGDIAEGYSVSREKKESFPLTVTSAQKNPTAFYLCASRGMRTEAFFGQGTRLTVV.

A word on this clone: One end of the junction does not line up with germline, which may come from a read error. This rearrangement joins TRBV4-1 to TRBJ1-2, with D hard to call. The CDR3 covers 13 residues. From germline, CDR1 is MGHRA and CDR2 YSYEKL. In nucleotides, the CDR3 is TGCGCCAGCAGCCAAGATGGGGAGGGCCCTTCTGCCTTC. Translation: CASSQDGEGPSAF.

J is TRBJ2-3 and V is TRBV4-3, with TRBD1 matching 8 bases. In germline, CDR1 is LGHNA, CDR2 YSLEER. CDR3 length: 16 residues. J lost 3 bases, V lost 0 bases, and 5 bases had no gene match. This chain's CDR3 is CASSQDWTGLTDTQYF. The CDR3 coding sequence is TGCGCCAGCAGCCAAGATTGGACAGGGTTGACAGATACGCAGTATTTT.

J is TRBJ2-1 and V is TRBV27, with 10 bases aligning to TRBD2. Germline V gives CDR1 MNHEY, CDR2 SMNVEV (reference sequence). The CDR3 is 15 amino acids. V was clipped by 7 bases and J by 7 bases; unmatched bases: 10. This CDR3 is CASISSGRALNEQFF. CDR3 coding DNA: TGTGCCAGCATTTCAAGCGGGAGGGCCTTGAATGAGCAGTTCTTC.

This chain joins TRBV30 and TRBJ1-6, with TRBD1 as a possible D gene (6 bases). The CDR3 has 14 residues. The V gene lost 0 bases and the J gene lost 6 bases, with 9 bases spanning the gap. The germline CDR1 and CDR2 sequences are GTSNPN and SVGIG (reference sequence). CDR3 amino acids: CAWSVQGGNSPLHF. CDR3 sequence (DNA): TGTGCCTGGAGTGTACAAGGGGGTAATTCACCCCTCCACTTT.

This chain links TRBV6-5 with TRBJ2-7; 10 positions agree with TRBD1. CDR3 length: 15 amino acids. V shed 6 bases, J shed 2 bases, and the junction held 7 bases outside the gene matches. Germline V gene data show CDR1 as MNHEY and CDR2 as SVGAGI. Written as DNA, the CDR3 is TGTGCCAGCAGCGTCGGGACAGGGGAGACCTACGAGCAGTACTTC. Translated, it gives CASSVGTGETYEQYF.

The chain recombines TRBV6-5 with TRBJ2-7; 8 nucleotides align to TRBD2. The CDR3 is 15 residues long. From germline, CDR1 is MNHEY and CDR2 SVGAGI. J gave up 2 bases and V 0 bases, and 3 bases lay outside the gene matches. The CDR3 protein is CASSYSGGGTYEQYF. CDR3 sequence (DNA): TGTGCCAGCAGTTACTCCGGGGGGGGAACCTACGAGCAGTACTTC.